This entry describes one T cell receptor (beta chain). Sequencing was performed with immunoSEQ multiplex PCR; in TCRdb, only in-frame clones are kept and a portion is missing. Of 2 million to 2.5 million clones listed, just over 90% were seen once; the top ten hold about 0.39%. CDR1 and CDR2 (germline): MDHEN, SYDVKM. This CDR3 is 14 amino acids long. V lost 6 bases and J lost 9; bases outside the gene matches: 7. This entry is derived from a study of shared clonotypes between healthy human individuals. Study as a whole: CD4 naive and memory got three plates each, CD8 naive two, CD8 memory one.

This chain uses TRBV28 with TRBJ2-2, with 10 bases that match TRBD1. The sample consisted of naive CD4+ T cells from PBMCs. The subset is: CD45RA+ positively selected. The TCR comes from a man younger than 30 in good health. Some clones in this sample may be carry-over from other donors' samples. The chain's CDR3 is CASSIPGQGWELFF. CDR3 coding DNA: TGTGCCAGCAGCATACCGGGACAGGGGTGGGAGCTGTTTTTT.